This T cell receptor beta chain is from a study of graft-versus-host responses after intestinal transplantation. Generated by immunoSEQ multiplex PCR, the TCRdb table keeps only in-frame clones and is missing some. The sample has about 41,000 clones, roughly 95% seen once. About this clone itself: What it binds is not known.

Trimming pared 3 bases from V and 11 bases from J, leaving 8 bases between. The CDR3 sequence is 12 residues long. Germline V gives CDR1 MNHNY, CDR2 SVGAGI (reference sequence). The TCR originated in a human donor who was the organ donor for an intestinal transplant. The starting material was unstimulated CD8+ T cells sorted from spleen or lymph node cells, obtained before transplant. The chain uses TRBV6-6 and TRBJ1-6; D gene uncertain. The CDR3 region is CASSYSATPLHF. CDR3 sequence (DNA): TGTGCCAGCAGTTATAGTGCTACACCCCTCCACTTT.